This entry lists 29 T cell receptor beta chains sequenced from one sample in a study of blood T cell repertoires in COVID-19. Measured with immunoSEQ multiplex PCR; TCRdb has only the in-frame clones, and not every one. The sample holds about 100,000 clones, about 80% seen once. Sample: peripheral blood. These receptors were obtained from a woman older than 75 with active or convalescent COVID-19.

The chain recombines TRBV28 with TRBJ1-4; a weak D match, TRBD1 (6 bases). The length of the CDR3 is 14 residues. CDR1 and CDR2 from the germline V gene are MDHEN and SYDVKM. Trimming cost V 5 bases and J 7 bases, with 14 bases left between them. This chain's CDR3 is CASSLTGMGEKLFF. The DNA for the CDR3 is TGTGCCAGCAGTCTTACAGGGATGGGTGAAAAACTGTTTTTT.

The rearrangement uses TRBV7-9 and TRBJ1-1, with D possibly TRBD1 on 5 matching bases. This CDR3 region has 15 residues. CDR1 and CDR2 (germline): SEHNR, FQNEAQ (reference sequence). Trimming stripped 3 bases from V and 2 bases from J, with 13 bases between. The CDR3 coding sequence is TGTGCCAGCAGCTTCCCCGCAGGGATTAACACTGAAGCTTTCTTT. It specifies CASSFPAGINTEAFF.

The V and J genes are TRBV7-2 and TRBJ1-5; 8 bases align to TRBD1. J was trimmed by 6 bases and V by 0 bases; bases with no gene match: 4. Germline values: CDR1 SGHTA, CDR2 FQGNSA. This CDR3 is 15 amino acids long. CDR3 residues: CASSLAGQGSQPQHF. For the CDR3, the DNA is TGTGCCAGCAGCTTAGCCGGACAGGGAAGTCAGCCCCAGCATTTT.

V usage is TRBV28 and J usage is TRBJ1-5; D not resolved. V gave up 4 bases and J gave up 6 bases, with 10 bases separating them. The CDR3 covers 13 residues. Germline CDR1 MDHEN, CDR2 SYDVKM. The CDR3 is CASSSSVSQPQHF. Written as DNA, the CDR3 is TGTGCCAGCAGTTCTTCCGTTAGTCAGCCCCAGCATTTT. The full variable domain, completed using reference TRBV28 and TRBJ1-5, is DVKVTQSSRYLVKRTGEKVFLECVQDMDHENMFWYRQDPGLGLRLIYFSYDVKMKEKGDIPEGYSVSREKKERFSLILESASTNQTSMYLCASSSSVSQPQHFGDGTRLSIL.

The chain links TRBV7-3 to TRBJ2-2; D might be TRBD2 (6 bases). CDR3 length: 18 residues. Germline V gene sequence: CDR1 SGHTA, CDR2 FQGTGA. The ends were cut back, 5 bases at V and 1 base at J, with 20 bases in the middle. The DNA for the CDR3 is TGTGCCAGCAGCCCCTACCCTCTGGCGGGGAAGAACACCGGGGAGCTGTTTTTT. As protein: CASSPYPLAGKNTGELFF.

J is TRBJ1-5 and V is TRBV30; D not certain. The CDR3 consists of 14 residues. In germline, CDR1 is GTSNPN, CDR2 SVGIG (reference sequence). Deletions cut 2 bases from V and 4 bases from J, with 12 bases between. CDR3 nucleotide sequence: TGTGCCTGGAGTCTCGGATCAGGTAATCAGCCCCAGCATTTT. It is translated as CAWSLGSGNQPQHF.

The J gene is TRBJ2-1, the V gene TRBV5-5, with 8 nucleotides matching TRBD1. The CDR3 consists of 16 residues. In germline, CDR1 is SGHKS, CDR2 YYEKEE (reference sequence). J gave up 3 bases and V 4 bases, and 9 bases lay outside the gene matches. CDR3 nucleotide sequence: TGTGCCAGCAGCCCAAGGACAGGGACCCTCTACAATGAGCAGTTCTTC. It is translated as CASSPRTGTLYNEQFF.

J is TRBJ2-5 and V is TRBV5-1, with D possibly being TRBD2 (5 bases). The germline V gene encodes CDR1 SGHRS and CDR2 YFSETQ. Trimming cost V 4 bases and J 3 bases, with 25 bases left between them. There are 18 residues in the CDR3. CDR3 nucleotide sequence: TGCGCCAGCAGCCCCAATGGCGCACCCGTTGGAGGAAAAGAGACCCAGTACTTC. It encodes CASSPNGAPVGGKETQYF.

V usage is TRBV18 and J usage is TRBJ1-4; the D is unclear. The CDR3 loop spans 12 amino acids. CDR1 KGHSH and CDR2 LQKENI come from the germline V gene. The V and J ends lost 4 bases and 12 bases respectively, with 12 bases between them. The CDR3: CASSRSQEELFF. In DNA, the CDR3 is TGTGCCAGCTCACGCTCCCAGGAGGAACTGTTTTTT.

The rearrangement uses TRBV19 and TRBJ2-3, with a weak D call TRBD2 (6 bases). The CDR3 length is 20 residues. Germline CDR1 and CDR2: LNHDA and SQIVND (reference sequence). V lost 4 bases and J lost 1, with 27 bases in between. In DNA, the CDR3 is TGTGCCAGTAGTACCCCGGAGGGAGATGGGGTAAAATCGGGCACAGATACGCAGTATTTT. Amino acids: CASSTPEGDGVKSGTDTQYF.

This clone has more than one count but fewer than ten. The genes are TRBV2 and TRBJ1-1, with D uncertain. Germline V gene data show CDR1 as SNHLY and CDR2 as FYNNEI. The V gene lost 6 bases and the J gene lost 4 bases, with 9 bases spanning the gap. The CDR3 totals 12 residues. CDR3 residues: CASSSGFTEAFF. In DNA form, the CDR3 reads TGTGCCAGCAGCTCCGGGTTCACTGAAGCTTTCTTT.

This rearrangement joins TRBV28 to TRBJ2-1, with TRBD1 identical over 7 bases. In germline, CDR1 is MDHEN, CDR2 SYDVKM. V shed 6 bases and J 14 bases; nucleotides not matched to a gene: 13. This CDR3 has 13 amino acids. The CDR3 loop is CASRLLQGSPEFF. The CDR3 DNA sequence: TGTGCCAGCAGACTCTTACAGGGGTCCCCTGAGTTCTTC.

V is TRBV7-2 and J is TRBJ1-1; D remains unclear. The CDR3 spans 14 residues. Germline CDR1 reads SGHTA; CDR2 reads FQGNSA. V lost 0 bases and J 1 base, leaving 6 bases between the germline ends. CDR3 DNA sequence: TGTGCCAGCAGCTTAGCGCGAGCGAACACTGAAGCTTTCTTT. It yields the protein CASSLARANTEAFF.

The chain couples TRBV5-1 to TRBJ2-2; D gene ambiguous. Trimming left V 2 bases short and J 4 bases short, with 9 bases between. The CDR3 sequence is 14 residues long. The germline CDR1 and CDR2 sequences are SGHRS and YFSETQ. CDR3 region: CASSFGDTTGELFF. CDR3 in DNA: TGCGCCAGCAGCTTCGGTGACACCACCGGGGAGCTGTTTTTT. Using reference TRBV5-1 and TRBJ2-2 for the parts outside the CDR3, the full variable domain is KAGVTQTPRYLIKTRGQQVTLSCSPISGHRSVSWYQQTPGQGLQFLFEYFSETQRNKGNFPGRFSGRQFSNSRSEMNVSTLELGDSALYLCASSFGDTTGELFFGEGSRLTVL.

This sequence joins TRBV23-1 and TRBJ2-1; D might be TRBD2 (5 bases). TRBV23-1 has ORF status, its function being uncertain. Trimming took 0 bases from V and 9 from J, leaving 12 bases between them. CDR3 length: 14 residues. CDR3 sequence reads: CASSQSVSGGEQFF. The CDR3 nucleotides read TGCGCCAGCAGTCAATCGGTGTCCGGAGGTGAGCAGTTCTTC.

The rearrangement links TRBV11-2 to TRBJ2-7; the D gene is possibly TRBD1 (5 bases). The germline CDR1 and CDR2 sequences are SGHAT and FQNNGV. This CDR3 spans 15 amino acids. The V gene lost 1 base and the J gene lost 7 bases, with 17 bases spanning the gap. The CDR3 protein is CASSLVFRGAPEQYF. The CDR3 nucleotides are TGTGCCAGCAGCTTAGTATTTAGGGGCGCCCCGGAGCAGTACTTC.

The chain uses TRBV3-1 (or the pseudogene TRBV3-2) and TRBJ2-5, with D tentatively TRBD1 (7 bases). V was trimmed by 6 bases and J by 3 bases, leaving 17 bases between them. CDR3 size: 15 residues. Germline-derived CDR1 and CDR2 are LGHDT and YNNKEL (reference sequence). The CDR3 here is CASRPAAGGKETQYF. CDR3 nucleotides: TGTGCCAGCAGACCCGCGGCAGGGGGGAAAGAGACCCAGTACTTC.

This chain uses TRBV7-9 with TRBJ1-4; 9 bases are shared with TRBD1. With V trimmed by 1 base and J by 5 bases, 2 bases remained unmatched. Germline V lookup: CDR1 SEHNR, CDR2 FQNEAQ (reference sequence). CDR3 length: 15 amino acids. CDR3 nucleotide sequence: TGTGCCAGCAGCTTAGGGGGGACAGGGAATGAAAAACTGTTTTTT. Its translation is CASSLGGTGNEKLFF. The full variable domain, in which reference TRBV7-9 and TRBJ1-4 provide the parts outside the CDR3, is DTGVSQNPRHKITKRGQNVTFRCDPISEHNRLYWYRQTLGQGPEFLTYFQNEAQLEKSRLLSDRFSAERPKGSFSTLEIQRTEQGDSAMYLCASSLGGTGNEKLFFGSGTQLSVL.

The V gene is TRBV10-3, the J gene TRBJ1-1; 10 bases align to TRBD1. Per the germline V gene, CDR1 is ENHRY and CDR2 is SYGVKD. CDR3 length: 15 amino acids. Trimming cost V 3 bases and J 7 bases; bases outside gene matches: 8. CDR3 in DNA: TGTGCCATCAGTGACCCCGGGACAGGGGCGGGTGAAGCTTTCTTT. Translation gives CAISDPGTGAGEAFF.

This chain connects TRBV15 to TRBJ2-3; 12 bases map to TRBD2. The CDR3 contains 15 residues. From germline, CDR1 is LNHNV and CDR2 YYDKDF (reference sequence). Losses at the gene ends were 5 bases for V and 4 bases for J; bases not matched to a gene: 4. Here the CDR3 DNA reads TGTGCCACCAGCTGGGCTAGCGGGAGGGCAGATACGCAGTATTTT. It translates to CATSWASGRADTQYF.

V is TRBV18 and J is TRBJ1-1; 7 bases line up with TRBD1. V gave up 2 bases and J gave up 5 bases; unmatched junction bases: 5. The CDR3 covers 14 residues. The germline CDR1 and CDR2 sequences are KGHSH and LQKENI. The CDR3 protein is CASSPTYRGTEAFF. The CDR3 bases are TGTGCCAGCTCACCAACTTACAGGGGTACTGAAGCTTTCTTT.

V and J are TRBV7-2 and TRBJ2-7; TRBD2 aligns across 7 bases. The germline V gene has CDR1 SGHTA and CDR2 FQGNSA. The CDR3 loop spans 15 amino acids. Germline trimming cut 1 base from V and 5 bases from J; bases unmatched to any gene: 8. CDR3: CASSLGAGDLNEQYF. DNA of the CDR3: TGTGCCAGCAGCTTAGGTGCGGGGGACCTTAACGAGCAGTACTTC.

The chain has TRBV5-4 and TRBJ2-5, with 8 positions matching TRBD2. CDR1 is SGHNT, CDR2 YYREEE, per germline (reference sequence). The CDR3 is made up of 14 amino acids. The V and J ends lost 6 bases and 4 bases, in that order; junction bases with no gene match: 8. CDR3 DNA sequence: TGTGCCAGCAACGGGGGGGCCTCCCCAGAGACCCAGTACTTC. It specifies CASNGGASPETQYF.

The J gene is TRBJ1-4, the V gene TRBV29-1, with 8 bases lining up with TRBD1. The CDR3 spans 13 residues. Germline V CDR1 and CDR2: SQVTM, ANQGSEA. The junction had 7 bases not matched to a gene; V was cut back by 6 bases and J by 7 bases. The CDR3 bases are TGCAGCGTAGCCTACAGGGGGGGTGAAAAACTGTTTTTT. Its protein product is CSVAYRGGEKLFF.

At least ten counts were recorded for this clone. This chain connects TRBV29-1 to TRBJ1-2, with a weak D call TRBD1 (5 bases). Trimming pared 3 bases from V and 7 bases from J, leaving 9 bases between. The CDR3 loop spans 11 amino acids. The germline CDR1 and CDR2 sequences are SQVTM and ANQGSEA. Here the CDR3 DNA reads TGCAGCGTTGAGGCAGGGATTGGCTACACCTTC. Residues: CSVEAGIGYTF. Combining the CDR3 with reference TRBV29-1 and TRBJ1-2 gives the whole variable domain SAVISQKPSRDICQRGTSLTIQCQVDSQVTMMFWYRQQPGQSLTLIATANQGSEATYESGFVIDKFPISRPNLTFSTLTVSNMSPEDSSIYLCSVEAGIGYTFGSGTRLTVV.

Here the CDR3 reads CASSLDPGNSYEQYF. In nucleotides, the CDR3 is TGTGCCAGCAGCTTAGACCCGGGGAACTCCTACGAGCAGTACTTC. This sequence joins TRBV7-9 and TRBJ2-7; maybe TRBD2 (5 bases). V was clipped by 1 base and J by 0 bases, with 10 bases between them. The germline V gene has CDR1 SEHNR and CDR2 FQNEAQ (reference sequence). This CDR3 contains 15 residues. Based on the CDR3 plus reference TRBV7-9 and TRBJ2-7, the full variable domain is DTGVSQNPRHKITKRGQNVTFRCDPISEHNRLYWYRQTLGQGPEFLTYFQNEAQLEKSRLLSDRFSAERPKGSFSTLEIQRTEQGDSAMYLCASSLDPGNSYEQYFGPGTRLTVT.

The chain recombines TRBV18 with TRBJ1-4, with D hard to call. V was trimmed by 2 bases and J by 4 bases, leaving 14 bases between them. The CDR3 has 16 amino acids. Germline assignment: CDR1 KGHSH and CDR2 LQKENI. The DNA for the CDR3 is TGTGCCAGCTCACCATTTAGACGAGGACTTAATGAAAAACTGTTTTTT. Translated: CASSPFRRGLNEKLFF.

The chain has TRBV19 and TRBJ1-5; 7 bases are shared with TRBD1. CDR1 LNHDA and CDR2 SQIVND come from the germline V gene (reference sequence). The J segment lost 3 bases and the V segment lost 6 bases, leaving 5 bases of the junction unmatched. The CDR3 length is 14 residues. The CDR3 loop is CASRETGFNQPQHF. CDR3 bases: TGTGCCAGTAGGGAGACAGGGTTCAATCAGCCCCAGCATTTT.

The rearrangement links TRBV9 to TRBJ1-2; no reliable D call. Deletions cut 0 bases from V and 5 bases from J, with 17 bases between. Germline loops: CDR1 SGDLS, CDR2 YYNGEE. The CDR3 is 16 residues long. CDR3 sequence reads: CASSVDLEGTQYGYTF. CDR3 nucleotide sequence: TGTGCCAGCAGCGTAGATCTGGAGGGAACTCAATATGGCTACACCTTC.